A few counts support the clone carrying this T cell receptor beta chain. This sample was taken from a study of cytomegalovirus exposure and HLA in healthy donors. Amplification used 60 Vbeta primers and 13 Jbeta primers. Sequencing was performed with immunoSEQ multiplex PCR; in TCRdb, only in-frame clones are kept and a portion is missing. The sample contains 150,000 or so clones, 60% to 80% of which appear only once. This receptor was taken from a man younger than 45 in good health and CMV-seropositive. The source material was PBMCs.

CDR3: CASSLYRVSGYTF. The CDR3 DNA is TGTGCCAGCAGCTTGTACAGGGTTTCCGGCTACACCTTC. The genes are TRBV7-9 and TRBJ1-2, with D possibly TRBD1 on 6 matching bases. Germline CDR1 SEHNR, CDR2 FQNEAQ (reference sequence). The V gene lost 3 bases and the J gene lost 8 bases, with 13 bases spanning the gap. The CDR3 length is 13 residues.